One sample yielded the 5 T cell receptor beta chains listed below, sequenced in a study of early T cells in non-severe SARS-CoV-2 infection (dated by TCRdb to about 2021). Receptor amplification or capture employed 5' RACE. Sequencing relied on a NextSeq 500. TCRdb passed the public sequencing reads through fastp at Q25 and MiXCR, retaining productive beta sequences. Rows with a matching CDR3 protein are joined into one entry that keeps the most common DNA and genes. This sample lists 59,000 or so distinct CDR3 sequences; 10% to 15% were detected once. The top ten clones comprise 1.3% to 1.5% of the sample. The sequencing used whole blood, collected at baseline. The receptors come from an adult who was a healthcare worker with PCR-confirmed SARS-CoV-2 infection or an uninfected control (not recorded which).

This clonotype was seen more than once but under ten times. The V call is TRBV11-2, the J call TRBJ2-1; 10 bases line up with TRBD2. With V trimmed by 3 bases and J by 0 bases, 20 bases remained unmatched. The germline V gene has CDR1 SGHAT and CDR2 FQNNGV. CDR3 length: 22 amino acids. CDR3 sequence (DNA): TGTGCCAGCAGCTTGGGGGTGCGGTGGCTAGCGGGAGTTCTGGGCTCCTACAATGAGCAGTTCTTC. Encoded protein: CASSLGVRWLAGVLGSYNEQFF.

In nucleotides, the CDR3 is TGTGCCAGCAGCCGGACTAGCGGAGACACCGGGGAGCTGTTTTTT. Amino acids: CASSRTSGDTGELFF. The J gene is TRBJ2-2, the V gene TRBV11-2, with 10 bases lining up with TRBD2. Germline lookup yields CDR1 SGHAT and CDR2 FQNNGV. V shed 5 bases, J shed 3 bases, and the junction held 3 bases outside the gene matches. CDR3 length: 15 amino acids.

The gene calls are TRBV10-3 and TRBJ1-2, with no clear D. The V and J ends lost 4 bases and 6 bases respectively, with 12 bases between them. Germline values: CDR1 ENHRY, CDR2 SYGVKD. The CDR3 extends over 13 amino acids. The CDR3 sequence: CAISGRRNHGYTF. CDR3 coding DNA: TGTGCCATCAGTGGAAGGAGGAATCATGGCTACACCTTC.

This clonotype was detected only once. This chain links TRBV11-2 with TRBJ1-2; TRBD1 matches 7 bases. J lost 3 bases, V lost 0 bases, and 4 bases had no gene match. The germline gives CDR1 SGHAT, CDR2 FQNNGV. The CDR3 extends over 15 amino acids. The DNA for the CDR3 is TGTGCCAGCAGCTTAGAGTCGACAGGGTACTATGGCTACACCTTC. As protein: CASSLESTGYYGYTF.

This chain uses TRBV20-1 with TRBJ1-1; D uncertain. Germline V CDR1 and CDR2: DFQATT, SNEGSKA (reference sequence). There are 13 residues in the CDR3. Trimming left V 3 bases short and J 1 base short, with 9 bases between. CDR3 nucleotides: TGCAGTGCTAGCCTGCTTTGGAACACTGAAGCTTTCTTT. This gives the protein CSASLLWNTEAFF.